This TCR beta chain was recovered during a study of response to subunit inactivated influenza vaccine. J lost 9 bases, V lost 5 bases, and 4 bases had no gene match. Germline CDR1 is MNHNY and CDR2 is SVGAGI (reference sequence). The CDR3 consists of 12 residues. A single record per CDR3 protein comes from TCRdb applying MiXCR to the RT-PCR reads. Among around 480,000 distinct CDR3 sequences, approximately 17% were seen once, and the ten largest hold 2.5% to 3.5%. As for this clonotype: Its specificity is unknown.

Broader study findings: Few new T cells, the authors suggested, are recruited by each seasonal influenza vaccination.

The rearrangement uses TRBV6-6 and TRBJ2-1; 7 bases are a match to TRBD1. The receptor was isolated from a man aged 50-75 years who received an inactivated influenza vaccine. The source was CD4+ T cells sorted from PBMCs, collected roughly 24 months after vaccination. For the CDR3, the DNA is TGTGCCAGCAGTAGACAGGGCTTTGAGCAGTTCTTC. Amino acid sequence: CASSRQGFEQFF.